This TCR beta chain appears in the sequencing data of a study of blood T cell repertoires in COVID-19. As for the study in general: The analysed material was cDNA or gDNA that came from T cells, B-cell-depleted T cells, or PBMCs.

Authors' processing steps: Cell counts per sample came from amplifying reference gene primers. Clones were read by immunoSEQ multiplex PCR, and TCRdb kept only the in-frame ones, dropping some. D and trimming were read from the DNA, whereas the V and J calls and clone size are those reported in that table. The sample lists about 160,000 clones, about 83% occurring once. With V trimmed by 5 bases and J by 2 bases, 3 bases remained unmatched. CDR1 and CDR2 from the germline V gene are SGHNT and YENEEA. CDR3 length equals 15 residues. This receptor was identified in a man between 70 and 80 years old who had recovered from COVID-19. Sequenced: peripheral blood. J is TRBJ2-6 and V is TRBV11-3; 7 bases agree with TRBD1. CDR3 DNA: TGTGCCAGCAGCCCAGGGACAGCTGGGGCCAACGTCCTGACTTTC. The encoded protein is CASSPGTAGANVLTF.